These 30 T cell receptor beta chains came from one sample sequenced in a study of response to subunit inactivated influenza vaccine (dated by TCRdb to 2017 to 2018). Library creation used RT-PCR. The sequencing machine was an Illumina HiSeq 2500. TCRdb trimmed the raw reads at Q25, called clones with MiXCR and kept productive beta chains. Duplicate CDR3 protein sequences are folded into a single record with the most common DNA and genes. A total of a few hundred thousand distinct CDR3 sequences appear in this sample, 21% of them only once. The ten largest clones represent roughly 10% of the sample. Sequences were derived from PBMCs from blood, sampled roughly 20 months after vaccination. Receptors originate from a man in his fifties or sixties who received an inactivated influenza vaccine. Donor details come from another sample of the same person, matched by shared clones.

The gene calls are TRBV6-5 and TRBJ1-5, with 8 positions matching TRBD1. J gave up 7 bases and V 5 bases, and 7 bases lay outside the gene matches. Germline-derived CDR1 and CDR2 are MNHEY and SVGAGI. The CDR3 loop spans 14 amino acids. CDR3 loop: CASSNDRGGQPQHF. CDR3 nucleotides: TGTGCCAGCAGTAACGACAGGGGTGGACAGCCCCAGCATTTT.

This clonotype was picked up many times. V usage is TRBV4-1 and J usage is TRBJ1-5; D is ambiguous. The CDR3 contains 14 residues. The germline V gene encodes CDR1 MGHRA and CDR2 YSYEKL. Trimming took off 5 bases at V and 2 bases at J, with 10 bases between the two ends. This chain's CDR3 is CASSSGWGNQPQHF. The CDR3 DNA follows: TGCGCCAGCAGCTCGGGTTGGGGCAATCAGCCCCAGCATTTT.

The chain has TRBV28 and TRBJ2-1, with a possible D match to TRBD2 (6 bases). This CDR3 is built from 12 residues. V lost 4 bases and J lost 7, with 8 bases in between. Per the germline V gene, CDR1 is MDHEN and CDR2 is SYDVKM. The CDR3 here is CASSYRGNEQFF. The CDR3, as DNA: TGTGCCAGCAGTTACCGGGGGAATGAGCAGTTCTTC.

In its sample, this clonotype was seen a few times. The genes are TRBV5-1 and TRBJ2-1; no firm D call. Trimming shortened V by 0 bases and J by 0 bases, and 7 bases separated the two germline ends. Germline V gives CDR1 SGHRS, CDR2 YFSETQ. The CDR3 extends over 15 amino acids. The CDR3, as DNA: TGCGCCAGCAGCTTGGGAGAGAGCTCCTACAATGAGCAGTTCTTC. It translates to CASSLGESSYNEQFF.

The chain uses TRBV20-1 and TRBJ2-5; D is possibly TRBD2 (5 bases). Deletions cut 3 bases from V and 2 bases from J, with 10 bases between. Germline values: CDR1 DFQATT, CDR2 SNEGSKA (reference sequence). The CDR3 spans 13 residues. CDR3 amino acids: CSASTPGQETQYF. CDR3 bases: TGCAGTGCTAGTACACCGGGACAAGAGACCCAGTACTTC.

This clonotype was detected a few times. The genes are TRBV20-1 and TRBJ1-1, with D unclear. The CDR3 covers 15 residues. CDR1 DFQATT and CDR2 SNEGSKA come from the germline V gene (reference sequence). The V gene lost 3 bases and the J gene lost 2 bases, with 16 bases spanning the gap. CDR3 amino acids: CSARLQNSLNTEAFF. CDR3 bases: TGCAGTGCTAGGCTTCAAAACAGCCTTAACACTGAAGCTTTCTTT.

The rearrangement links TRBV29-1 to TRBJ2-5, with D possibly matching TRBD2 (6 bases). Germline V gene data show CDR1 as SQVTM and CDR2 as ANQGSEA. This CDR3 spans 13 amino acids. CDR3 DNA sequence: TGCAGTTTGGCGGGACTCTTCGGAGAGACCCAGTACTTC. It translates to CSLAGLFGETQYF.

The CDR3 DNA reads as TGTGCCAGCAGTTACGCCCACCCTGAAACCCTCTACGAGCAGTACTTC. As protein: CASSYAHPETLYEQYF. This sequence joins TRBV6-2 or TRBV6-3 and TRBJ2-7; D gene ambiguous. This CDR3 spans 16 amino acids. CDR1 and CDR2 (germline): MNHEY, SVGEGT. Trimming removed 2 bases at V and 3 bases at J, with 17 bases between.

This clonotype was observed a few times. The chain joins TRBV29-1 to TRBJ1-1; the D gene is possibly TRBD1 (6 bases). The germline CDR1 and CDR2 sequences are SQVTM and ANQGSEA. V was trimmed by 0 bases and J by 7 bases, leaving 12 bases between them. There are 13 residues in the CDR3. The CDR3 DNA is TGCAGCGTTGAAGAAAACCGACAGGATGAAGCTTTCTTT. It codes for CSVEENRQDEAFF.

This clonotype has a handful of counts. The CDR3 DNA is TGTGCCAGCAGTTACTCGTCAGGGCCCCCCCCCTACGAGCAGTACTTC. It is translated as CASSYSSGPPPYEQYF. V is TRBV6-5 and J is TRBJ2-7, with D perhaps TRBD1 (5 bases). This CDR3 contains 16 residues. The V gene's germline CDR1 is MNHEY and CDR2 SVGAGI. Trimming stripped 0 bases from V and 2 bases from J, with 14 bases between.

At least ten counts were recorded for this clonotype. The V call is TRBV20-1, the J call TRBJ1-1; 9 bases align to TRBD1. The CDR3 consists of 13 residues. Germline values: CDR1 DFQATT, CDR2 SNEGSKA (reference sequence). J lost 7 bases, V lost 8 bases, and 11 bases had no gene match. CDR3 amino acids: CSKRRDREIEAFF. The CDR3 DNA reads TGCAGTAAGCGCCGGGACAGGGAGATTGAAGCTTTCTTT.

This clonotype was observed many times. V gene TRBV6-5 combines with J gene TRBJ1-6, with D maybe TRBD1 (5 bases). The ends were cut back, 0 bases at V and 8 bases at J, with 8 bases in the middle. The CDR3 has 14 amino acids. Germline CDR1 is MNHEY and CDR2 is SVGAGI. The CDR3 is CASSYSRGYSPLHF. The CDR3 DNA follows: TGTGCCAGCAGTTACTCAAGGGGATATTCACCCCTCCACTTT.

The chain employs TRBV7-2 and TRBJ2-3, with D maybe TRBD2 (6 bases). The CDR3 is made up of 15 amino acids. V shed 6 bases and J shed 4 bases, with 17 bases lying between them. Germline V gives CDR1 SGHTA, CDR2 FQGNSA. The CDR3 DNA reads as TGTGCCAGCAGGGGGTCAAGGCGGGACCCAGATACGCAGTATTTT. Translated, it gives CASRGSRRDPDTQYF.

This clonotype was seen more than once but under ten times. J is TRBJ2-4 and V is TRBV11-2; 10 bases match TRBD1. The CDR3 runs 17 residues. Germline CDR1 SGHAT, CDR2 FQNNGV. Trimming at V came to 0 bases and at J to 2 bases, leaving 4 bases not matched to a gene. The CDR3 loop is CASSLDGGQGTKNIQYF. The CDR3 nucleotides are TGTGCCAGCAGCTTAGATGGGGGACAGGGGACCAAAAACATTCAGTACTTC.

The chain employs TRBV7-6 and TRBJ1-3; D unresolved. The germline V and J ends were trimmed by 0 bases and 7 bases, with 10 bases remaining between them. The CDR3 covers 14 residues. Germline assignment: CDR1 SGHVS and CDR2 FNYEAQ. CDR3 loop: CASSLASPGNTIYF. CDR3 bases: TGTGCCAGCAGCTTAGCGTCACCGGGGAACACCATATATTTT.

This clonotype was seen more than once but under ten times. The V and J genes are TRBV7-2 and TRBJ1-2; TRBD1 matches at 8 bases. Germline CDR1 SGHTA, CDR2 FQGNSA. The junction had 4 bases not matched to a gene; V was cut back by 5 bases and J by 8 bases. This CDR3 region has 12 residues. The CDR3 DNA reads as TGTGCCAGCAGCAAGGACAGGGTCGGCTACACCTTC. It is translated as CASSKDRVGYTF.

This clonotype was picked up a small number of times. The chain has TRBV9 and TRBJ1-1; D remains ambiguous. The V gene's germline CDR1 is SGDLS and CDR2 YYNGEE. The length of the CDR3 is 13 residues. V lost 4 bases and J lost 8, with 15 bases in between. CDR3 protein: CASSPDQIPEAFF. CDR3 nucleotide sequence: TGTGCCAGCAGCCCCGATCAAATACCGGAAGCTTTCTTT.

This clonotype occurred many times. The chain couples TRBV5-1 to TRBJ1-4; D is ambiguous. Deletions cut 4 bases from V and 3 bases from J, with 19 bases between. The germline V gene has CDR1 SGHRS and CDR2 YFSETQ. This CDR3 has 17 amino acids. The CDR3: CASSPGLIGLSNEKLFF. In DNA, the CDR3 is TGCGCCAGCAGCCCAGGCCTTATTGGACTGTCTAATGAAAAACTGTTTTTT.

This clonotype showed up just a few times. This sequence joins TRBV5-1 and TRBJ1-2; D is perhaps TRBD1 (5 bases). The V end lost 0 bases, the J end lost 4 bases, and 7 bases lay between the germline ends. Germline V lookup: CDR1 SGHRS, CDR2 YFSETQ. The CDR3 extends over 13 amino acids. CDR3 sequence: CASSLAGFYGYTF. The DNA for the CDR3 is TGCGCCAGCAGCTTGGCAGGGTTCTATGGCTACACCTTC. Full variable domain (missing parts from reference TRBV5-1 and TRBJ1-2): KAGVTQTPRYLIKTRGQQVTLSCSPISGHRSVSWYQQTPGQGLQFLFEYFSETQRNKGNFPGRFSGRQFSNSRSEMNVSTLELGDSALYLCASSLAGFYGYTFGSGTRLTVV.

A remark on this clonotype: This may come from a read error, since a much larger clone is one base off. The missing conserved phenylalanine or tryptophan at the end of this CDR3 makes a read error likely. The chain is built from TRBV20-1 and TRBJ1-2; 9 nucleotides match TRBD1. Germline V gene sequence: CDR1 DFQATT, CDR2 SNEGSKA (reference sequence). The CDR3 covers 12 residues. V shed 6 bases and J 4 bases; nucleotides not matched to a gene: 3. The CDR3 loop is CSAKTGGYGYTS. The CDR3 DNA is TGCAGTGCCAAGACAGGGGGCTATGGCTACACCTCC.

This clonotype was seen many times. V is TRBV4-2 and J is TRBJ1-1; D uncertain. The CDR3 is made up of 15 amino acids. V was cut by 0 bases and J by 2 bases, with 10 bases left in between. Germline-derived CDR1 and CDR2 are LGHNA and YNFKEQ. The CDR3 bases are TGTGCCAGCAGCCAAGACGTGAGGCGAAACACTGAAGCTTTCTTT. Its protein is CASSQDVRRNTEAFF.

This clonotype has more than one count but fewer than ten. The chain employs TRBV5-6 and TRBJ2-5; D ambiguous. There are 13 residues in the CDR3. Germline CDR1 SGHDT, CDR2 YYEEEE. Between the trimmed V and J ends, which lost 2 bases and 5 bases, there was a span of 10 bases. This CDR3 reads CASSFERRETQYF. CDR3 in DNA: TGTGCCAGCAGCTTTGAAAGACGGGAGACCCAGTACTTC.

In its sample, this clonotype was seen many times. This sequence joins TRBV12-3 or TRBV12-4 and TRBJ2-4; D gene unclear. V shed 3 bases and J shed 4 bases, with 10 bases lying between them. CDR3 length equals 14 residues. CDR3 sequence (DNA): TGTGCCAGCAGTTTCGGGTTTATGAAAAACATTCAGTACTTC. It codes for CASSFGFMKNIQYF.

This chain links TRBV7-3 with TRBJ2-5; 8 bases map to TRBD2. The V gene's germline CDR1 is SGHTA and CDR2 FQGTGA. Unmatched junction bases numbered 3, after V lost 5 bases and J lost 4 bases. This CDR3 has 13 residues. CDR3 nucleotides: TGTGCCAGCAGCGCACTAGCGGCAGAGACCCAGTACTTC. Translated, it gives CASSALAAETQYF.

The J gene is TRBJ2-5, the V gene TRBV11-2; D not certain. The CDR3 runs 15 residues. The germline CDR1 and CDR2 sequences are SGHAT and FQNNGV. V lost 0 bases to trimming and J lost 2 bases, with 10 bases between them. CDR3 bases: TGTGCCAGCAGCTTAGAATGGACCATACAAGAGACCCAGTACTTC. As protein: CASSLEWTIQETQYF. The full variable domain, with the rest looked up from reference TRBV11-2 and TRBJ2-5, is EAGVAQSPRYKIIEKRQSVAFWCNPISGHATLYWYQQILGQGPKLLIQFQNNGVVDDSQLPKDRFSAERLKGVDSTLKIQPAKLEDSAVYLCASSLEWTIQETQYFGPGTRLLVL.

This clonotype was counted between two and nine times. This chain uses TRBV9 with TRBJ1-1; TRBD1 is a possible D gene (5 bases). CDR3 length equals 14 residues. The V gene's germline CDR1 is SGDLS and CDR2 YYNGEE. Trimming shortened V by 3 bases and J by 2 bases, and 11 bases separated the two germline ends. This chain's CDR3 is CASSEGQFNTEAFF. In DNA form, the CDR3 reads TGTGCCAGCAGCGAAGGACAATTTAACACTGAAGCTTTCTTT.

The chain employs TRBV4-2 and TRBJ2-5, with TRBD1 identical over 7 bases. Germline trimming cut 2 bases from V and 0 bases from J; bases unmatched to any gene: 6. From germline, CDR1 is LGHNA and CDR2 YNFKEQ. The CDR3 has 16 amino acids. CDR3 coding DNA: TGTGCCAGCAGCCAATCCCGACAGGGACACCAAGAGACCCAGTACTTC. It codes for CASSQSRQGHQETQYF.

The chain has TRBV5-4 and TRBJ2-3; a weak D match, TRBD1 (5 bases). CDR1 and CDR2 from the germline V gene are SGHNT and YYREEE (reference sequence). V lost 4 bases to trimming and J lost 6 bases, with 9 bases between them. The CDR3 extends over 12 amino acids. The CDR3 spells CASSENRDTQYF. CDR3 coding DNA: TGTGCCAGCAGCGAAAACAGGGATACGCAGTATTTT.

This clonotype has just a few counts. The chain recombines TRBV7-9 with TRBJ1-1, with TRBD1 as a possible D gene (5 bases). This CDR3 comprises 13 residues. V was cut by 6 bases and J by 6 bases, with 14 bases left in between. Germline CDR1 is SEHNR and CDR2 is FQNEAQ (reference sequence). CDR3: CASSVGAVSEAFF. The DNA for the CDR3 is TGTGCCAGCAGTGTTGGGGCGGTATCTGAAGCTTTCTTT. The whole variable domain, remainder taken from reference TRBV7-9 and TRBJ1-1, is DTGVSQNPRHKITKRGQNVTFRCDPISEHNRLYWYRQTLGQGPEFLTYFQNEAQLEKSRLLSDRFSAERPKGSFSTLEIQRTEQGDSAMYLCASSVGAVSEAFFGQGTRLTVV.

CDR3 sequence: CASRSVRGPNTDTQYF. The CDR3 DNA reads as TGTGCCAGCAGGTCCGTGAGGGGACCCAACACAGATACGCAGTATTTT. The chain joins TRBV11-2 to TRBJ2-3; the D call may be TRBD1 or TRBD2 (5 bases each). CDR3 length: 16 residues. From germline, CDR1 is SGHAT and CDR2 FQNNGV. V was cut by 6 bases and J by 2 bases, with 18 bases left in between.